These 22 T cell receptor beta chains originate from one sample sequenced in a study of breast tumors, draining lymph nodes, adjacent tissues (dated by TCRdb to the mid-2010s). The receptor library was made with multiplex PCR. Sequencing used an Illumina HiSeq 2000. The public reads were reanalyzed by TCRdb: fastp trimming at Q25, MiXCR alignment, in-frame beta chains only. Rows are combined by CDR3 protein, so each entry shows the most common genes and DNA. Present in this sample are tens of thousands of distinct CDR3 sequences, 25% to 35% of which were seen just once. The ten biggest clones cover more than 8% of the sample. The axillary draining lymph nodes of breast cancer patients were the source of the lymph node samples. The sequenced material came from axillary lymph node tissue. The receptors shown here come from a female donor with breast cancer. Some clones in this sample may be carry-over from other donors' samples.

In this sample, this clonotype turned up many times. The junction does not match germline at one end; this may be a read error. V usage is TRBV4-2 and J usage is TRBJ1-2; maybe TRBD1 (5 bases). This CDR3 has 14 residues. Per the germline V gene, CDR1 is LGHNA and CDR2 is YNFKEQ. For the CDR3, the DNA is TGTGCCAGCAGCCAAGACTGGACAAGCTATGGCTGCACCTTC. Its protein is CASSQDWTSYGCTF.

This clonotype has a count of ten or more. V usage is TRBV10-3 and J usage is TRBJ1-5; 10 bases are a match to TRBD1. The junction had 6 bases not matched to a gene; V was cut back by 4 bases and J by 3 bases. CDR1 ENHRY and CDR2 SYGVKD come from the germline V gene. The CDR3 extends over 16 amino acids. The CDR3 region has the DNA TGTGCCATCAGTGGAACGGACAGGGGGGCCAATCAGCCCCAGCATTTT. This encodes CAISGTDRGANQPQHF.

This sequence joins TRBV20-1 and TRBJ1-5; D might be TRBD1 (5 bases). The CDR3 length is 14 residues. Deletions cut 6 bases from V and 4 bases from J, with 16 bases between. Germline V gene sequence: CDR1 DFQATT, CDR2 SNEGSKA (reference sequence). The CDR3 sequence: CSAGGGLGNQPQHF. The CDR3 DNA sequence: TGCAGTGCCGGCGGGGGGTTGGGTAATCAGCCCCAGCATTTT.

The J gene is TRBJ1-2, the V gene TRBV4-3; no reliable D call. CDR3 length: 13 amino acids. The V gene's germline CDR1 is LGHNA and CDR2 YSLEER. The ends were cut back, 1 base at V and 6 bases at J, with 9 bases in the middle. The chain's CDR3 is CASSQGRSHGYTF. DNA of the CDR3: TGCGCCAGCAGCCAAGGGAGGAGTCATGGCTACACCTTC.

A word on this clonotype: This clone may be a read error of a much larger clone one base away. DNA of the CDR3: TGTGCCAGCAGTAGCCAACGAGCAGAGACCCAGTACTTC. Translated: CASSSQRAETQYF. The chain employs TRBV6-2 or TRBV6-3 and TRBJ2-5, with no clear D. The germline V gene encodes CDR1 MNHEY and CDR2 SVGEGT. The CDR3 totals 13 residues. Trimming pared 5 bases from V and 4 bases from J, leaving 11 bases between.

This clonotype was counted ten times or more. The rearrangement joins TRBV15 to TRBJ2-1; a possible D gene is TRBD1 (5 bases). The CDR3 runs to 14 residues. V shed 1 base and J shed 9 bases, with 13 bases lying between them. The germline gives CDR1 LNHNV, CDR2 YYDKDF (reference sequence). This chain's CDR3 is CATSRVMGPAEQFF. Here the CDR3 DNA reads TGTGCCACCAGCAGAGTTATGGGGCCGGCTGAGCAGTTCTTC.

This clonotype was picked up many times. The V call is TRBV5-8, the J call TRBJ1-2, with a tentative D call TRBD1 (5 bases). Trimming removed 1 base from V and 13 bases from J, with 17 bases in between. The CDR3 runs 13 residues. The germline V gene encodes CDR1 SGHTS and CDR2 YDEGEE. CDR3 amino acids: CASSLRDEGRITF. In DNA form, the CDR3 reads TGTGCCAGCAGCTTGCGTGATGAGGGACGGATCACCTTC.

In its sample, this clonotype was seen many times. This chain connects TRBV5-6 to TRBJ2-3; perhaps D is TRBD1 or TRBD2 (5 bases each). In germline, CDR1 is SGHDT, CDR2 YYEEEE. The V end lost 1 base, the J end lost 8 bases, and 14 bases lay between the germline ends. The CDR3 contains 14 residues. CDR3 DNA: TGTGCCAGCAGCTTGCGTGGGACGTTCGCTACGCAGTATTTT. This codes for CASSLRGTFATQYF.

This clonotype has at least ten counts. The chain is built from TRBV19 and TRBJ2-1; D call uncertain. Germline V lookup: CDR1 LNHDA, CDR2 SQIVND (reference sequence). This CDR3 contains 14 residues. V shed 6 bases and J shed 0 bases, with 9 bases lying between them. The CDR3 loop is CASRKDTSYNEQFF. The CDR3 coding sequence is TGTGCCAGTAGAAAGGATACCTCCTACAATGAGCAGTTCTTC.

The chain recombines TRBV20-1 with TRBJ2-3; 10 positions match TRBD2. After removal of 1 base from V and 11 bases from J, the junction contained 12 bases not matched to a gene. CDR1 is DFQATT, CDR2 SNEGSKA, per germline (reference sequence). The CDR3 totals 15 residues. For the CDR3, the DNA is TGCAGTGCTAGAGGGACTAGCGGCTCCTACAATGAGCAGTATTTT. Translating it yields CSARGTSGSYNEQYF.

V and J are TRBV24-1 and TRBJ2-5; D gene ambiguous. V was clipped by 3 bases and J by 5 bases, with 15 bases between them. Germline V gene sequence: CDR1 KGHDR, CDR2 SFDVKD. This CDR3 is built from 15 residues. The CDR3 loop reads CATSDGDKYRETQYF. CDR3 bases: TGTGCCACCAGTGATGGTGATAAATACCGTGAGACCCAGTACTTC.

This clonotype has more than one count but fewer than ten. The chain combines TRBV12-3 or TRBV12-4 with TRBJ2-3, with TRBD2 matching 9 bases. The CDR3 sequence is 16 residues long. The J segment lost 11 bases and the V segment lost 1 base, leaving 13 bases of the junction unmatched. CDR3 in amino acids: CASSLDGREGYHEQYF. CDR3 sequence (DNA): TGTGCCAGCAGTTTAGACGGGCGGGAGGGCTACCATGAGCAGTATTTT.

This clonotype was detected ten times or more. This chain connects TRBV7-2 to TRBJ2-3; D ambiguous. V was cut by 5 bases and J by 1 base, with 4 bases left in between. The CDR3 sequence is 12 residues long. Germline values: CDR1 SGHTA, CDR2 FQGNSA. The CDR3 region is CASSPRTDTQYF. The CDR3 DNA sequence: TGTGCCAGCAGCCCACGCACAGATACGCAGTATTTT.

The rearrangement uses TRBV20-1 and TRBJ2-7; 14 bases map to TRBD2. Germline V CDR1 and CDR2: DFQATT, SNEGSKA (reference sequence). CDR3 length: 13 amino acids. Unmatched junction bases numbered 1, after V lost 3 bases and J lost 6 bases. CDR3 loop: CSARTSGRGEQYF. The CDR3 bases are TGCAGTGCTAGGACTAGCGGGAGGGGCGAGCAGTACTTC.

This clonotype was observed many times. The J gene is TRBJ1-6, the V gene TRBV12-5; 10 positions match TRBD1. CDR3 size: 14 residues. CDR1 LGHNT and CDR2 FRNRAP come from the germline V gene. Trimming removed 5 bases from V and 7 bases from J; junction bases left unmatched: 2. The DNA for the CDR3 is TGTGCTAGTGGTGTGGGACAGGGGAATTCACCCCTCCACTTT. It translates to CASGVGQGNSPLHF.

A few counts support this clonotype. A much larger clone sits a single nucleotide away, making a read error possible. This chain connects TRBV6-6 to TRBJ2-7; TRBD1 agrees at 7 bases. Germline CDR1 and CDR2: MNHNY and SVGAGI (reference sequence). Trimming took 5 bases from V and 7 from J; bases not matched to a gene: 11. CDR3 length equals 14 residues. The CDR3 loop reads CASSHTGDLEEQYF. CDR3 nucleotides: TGTGCCAGCAGTCACACAGGGGATTTGGAGGAGCAGTACTTC.

This clonotype occurred many times. V is TRBV12-3 or TRBV12-4 and J is TRBJ1-6, with D tentatively TRBD1 (5 bases). Trimming removed 2 bases from V and 1 base from J, with 18 bases in between. This CDR3 is 19 amino acids long. This CDR3 reads CASSLWRGRSGSYNSPLHF. The DNA of the CDR3 is TGTGCCAGCAGTTTATGGAGGGGACGGTCGGGTTCCTATAATTCACCCCTCCACTTT.

The chain joins TRBV20-1 to TRBJ2-7; D may be TRBD1 or TRBD2 (5 bases each). The CDR3 length is 14 residues. Trimming stripped 1 base from V and 5 bases from J, with 15 bases between. The germline V gene encodes CDR1 DFQATT and CDR2 SNEGSKA (reference sequence). The CDR3 nucleotides are TGCAGTGCTAGAGGAGGGGCGGAACGCCACGAGCAGTACTTC. Its translation: CSARGGAERHEQYF.

This clonotype was recorded at least ten times. CDR3 sequence: CASSPGLAGFTDTQYF. In DNA form, the CDR3 reads TGTGCCAGCAGCCCAGGACTAGCGGGGTTCACAGATACGCAGTATTTT. V is TRBV5-6 and J is TRBJ2-3, with 12 bases identical to TRBD2. Trimming at V came to 4 bases and at J to 2 bases, leaving 5 bases not matched to a gene. The germline gives CDR1 SGHDT, CDR2 YYEEEE. The CDR3 sequence is 16 residues long.

This clonotype was found many times. The gene calls are TRBV28 and TRBJ2-7, with 8 bases lining up with TRBD2. Germline V gene sequence: CDR1 MDHEN, CDR2 SYDVKM. The CDR3 length is 13 residues. After removal of 9 bases from V and 3 bases from J, the junction contained 7 bases not matched to a gene. The CDR3 sequence: CASGLAGIYEQYF. CDR3 nucleotides: TGTGCCAGTGGACTAGCAGGGATCTACGAGCAGTACTTC. Together with reference TRBV28 and TRBJ2-7, the CDR3 gives the full variable domain: DVKVTQSSRYLVKRTGEKVFLECVQDMDHENMFWYRQDPGLGLRLIYFSYDVKMKEKGDIPEGYSVSREKKERFSLILESASTNQTSMYLCASGLAGIYEQYFGPGTRLTVT.

This clonotype showed up many times. This chain uses TRBV19 with TRBJ1-5, with D unclear. Trimming removed 5 bases from V and 9 bases from J, with 20 bases in between. Germline V gene sequence: CDR1 LNHDA, CDR2 SQIVND (reference sequence). There are 15 residues in the CDR3. CDR3 sequence: CASSSQKALLWPQHF. The CDR3 DNA follows: TGTGCCAGTAGTTCCCAGAAGGCCTTGCTATGGCCCCAGCATTTT.

At least ten counts were recorded for this clonotype. The V call is TRBV4-2, the J call TRBJ1-2; D possibly corresponds to TRBD1 (6 bases). The germline V and J ends were trimmed by 11 bases and 6 bases, with 22 bases remaining between them. Germline values: CDR1 LGHNA, CDR2 YNFKEQ. The CDR3 runs 14 residues. The CDR3 nucleotides are TGTGCCGTCGCTCTGGCAGGGGTACAGGATGGCTACACCTTC. Translated: CAVALAGVQDGYTF.